Shown below are 25 T cell receptor beta chains from a single sample sequenced in a study of cytomegalovirus exposure and HLA in healthy donors. Primers: 60 Vbeta forward and 13 Jbeta reverse. Using immunoSEQ multiplex PCR, the repertoire was profiled, and TCRdb retains in-frame clones only, with some absent. The sample lists hundreds of thousands of clones; almost 80% were seen once. Material: PBMCs. These receptors all stem from a male donor in good health and CMV-seronegative.

The V gene is TRBV6-1, the J gene TRBJ1-1, with 7 bases identical to TRBD1. After removal of 6 bases from V and 4 bases from J, the junction contained 11 bases not matched to a gene. The CDR3 spans 15 residues. In germline, CDR1 is MNHNS, CDR2 SASEGT. The CDR3 here is CASSGLLTGTTEAFF. CDR3 nucleotide sequence: TGTGCCAGCAGCGGACTGCTGACAGGGACCACTGAAGCTTTCTTT.

The chain uses TRBV7-9 and TRBJ1-2, with D uncertain. V was shortened by 8 bases and J by 8 bases, with 3 bases between the two germline ends. In germline, CDR1 is SEHNR, CDR2 FQNEAQ (reference sequence). The CDR3 contains 8 residues. CDR3 nucleotides: TGTGCCAGCGGCGGCTACACCTTC. The encoded protein is CASGGYTF. The full variable domain, its missing parts supplied by reference TRBV7-9 and TRBJ1-2, is DTGVSQNPRHKITKRGQNVTFRCDPISEHNRLYWYRQTLGQGPEFLTYFQNEAQLEKSRLLSDRFSAERPKGSFSTLEIQRTEQGDSAMYLCASGGYTFGSGTRLTVV.

The chain uses TRBV4-1 and TRBJ1-4, with D possibly matching TRBD1 (5 bases). With 0 bases removed from V and 5 bases from J, the gap between germline ends came to 13 bases. CDR1 and CDR2 from the germline V gene are MGHRA and YSYEKL. The CDR3 is 16 amino acids. The CDR3 here is CASSQDLGLRNEKLFF. Written as DNA, the CDR3 is TGCGCCAGCAGCCAAGATTTGGGACTTAGAAATGAAAAACTGTTTTTT.

The rearrangement joins TRBV7-3 to TRBJ2-1, with 9 bases aligning to TRBD2. Germline CDR1 reads SGHTA; CDR2 reads FQGTGA. V was clipped by 5 bases and J by 10 bases; unmatched bases: 12. The CDR3 runs to 15 residues. CDR3 sequence: CASSPGTSPQLEQFF. DNA for the CDR3: TGTGCCAGCAGCCCCGGGACTAGCCCGCAATTAGAGCAGTTCTTC.

The chain has TRBV4-1 and TRBJ2-1; D uncertain. The CDR3 has 13 amino acids. The V gene lost 0 bases and the J gene lost 7 bases, with 7 bases spanning the gap. Per the germline V gene, CDR1 is MGHRA and CDR2 is YSYEKL. The CDR3 DNA reads TGCGCCAGCAGCCAAGACCAGCGTAATGAGCAGTTCTTC. The encoded protein is CASSQDQRNEQFF.

This clone turned up a few times. The rearrangement joins TRBV7-3 to TRBJ1-4, with D uncertain. The CDR3 consists of 15 residues. Trimming took off 2 bases at V and 4 bases at J, with 11 bases between the two ends. Germline V CDR1 and CDR2: SGHTA, FQGTGA. Here the CDR3 DNA reads TGTGCCAGCAGCTTAGATCCCAGGTTTAATGAAAAACTGTTTTTT. Translation: CASSLDPRFNEKLFF. Full variable domain (rest looked up from reference TRBV7-3 and TRBJ1-4): GAGVSQTPSNKVTEKGKYVELRCDPISGHTALYWYRQSLGQGPEFLIYFQGTGAADDSGLPNDRFFAVRPEGSVSTLKIQRTERGDSAVYLCASSLDPRFNEKLFFGSGTQLSVL.

CDR3 sequence: CSYGTGMTEQYF. The CDR3 nucleotides are TGCAGCTACGGGACAGGAATGACCGAGCAGTACTTC. The rearrangement joins TRBV29-1 to TRBJ2-7, with 8 bases identical to TRBD1. Per the germline V gene, CDR1 is SQVTM and CDR2 is ANQGSEA. V lost 8 bases and J lost 6; bases outside the gene matches: 9. The CDR3 is 12 residues long.

The chain combines TRBV21-1 with TRBJ2-2; the D segment call TRBD2 is taken from the table without a DNA check. TRBV21-1 is annotated as a pseudogene. This CDR3 is 19 amino acids long. CDR3 region: CASSEDKGTSGRRTGELFF. CDR3 bases: TGTGCCAGCAGCGAGGACAAAGGGACTAGCGGGAGGAGGACGGGGGAGCTGTTTTTT.

This clone came up once. The chain uses TRBV5-6 and TRBJ2-7; perhaps TRBD1 as D (6 bases). The CDR3 extends over 14 amino acids. Germline loops: CDR1 SGHDT, CDR2 YYEEEE. Between the trimmed V and J ends, which lost 4 bases and 3 bases, there was a span of 14 bases. CDR3 sequence: CASSPGAGDYEQYF. CDR3 sequence (DNA): TGTGCCAGCAGCCCAGGAGCAGGGGACTACGAGCAGTACTTC. Full variable domain (missing parts from reference TRBV5-6 and TRBJ2-7): DAGVTQSPTHLIKTRGQQVTLRCSPKSGHDTVSWYQQALGQGPQFIFQYYEEEERQRGNFPDRFSGHQFPNYSSELNVNALLLGDSALYLCASSPGAGDYEQYFGPGTRLTVT.

CDR3: CASNPGRGTGVEQYF. CDR3 nucleotide sequence: TGTGCCAGTAATCCAGGAAGGGGGACAGGGGTTGAGCAGTACTTC. The chain is built from TRBV19 and TRBJ2-7; TRBD1 agrees at 10 bases. The V gene end was trimmed by 7 bases and the J gene end by 7 bases; junction bases not matched to a gene: 13. CDR1 is LNHDA and CDR2 is SQIVND in the germline V gene (reference sequence). There are 15 residues in the CDR3.

This chain joins TRBV29-1 and TRBJ2-1, with TRBD2 as a possible D gene (7 bases). The CDR3 has 12 residues. Germline CDR1 reads SQVTM; CDR2 reads ANQGSEA. V shed 7 bases and J shed 4 bases, with 11 bases lying between them. The CDR3 DNA reads TGCAGCGGAAGCGGGACATACAATGAGCAGTTCTTC. Protein: CSGSGTYNEQFF.

The CDR3 nucleotides read TGTGCCAGCAGTCAACCACGGGGACTAGGGAACAATGAGCAGTTCTTC. It specifies CASSQPRGLGNNEQFF. The chain combines TRBV6-6 with TRBJ2-1; 8 bases fit TRBD2. The ends lost 5 bases at V and 5 bases at J; junction bases unmatched: 11. CDR3 length: 16 amino acids. Per germline, CDR1 MNHNY and CDR2 SVGAGI (reference sequence).

The V and J genes are TRBV2 and TRBJ2-5, with 8 nucleotides matching TRBD1. CDR1 and CDR2 (germline): SNHLY, FYNNEI. J gave up 1 base and V 4 bases, and 8 bases lay outside the gene matches. This CDR3 is 16 amino acids long. CDR3 in amino acids: CASSVARDRTQETQYF. The CDR3, as DNA: TGTGCCAGCAGTGTGGCAAGGGACAGGACCCAAGAGACCCAGTACTTC.

The chain has TRBV11-2 and TRBJ2-7, with 10 bases aligning to TRBD2. Trimming at V came to 5 bases and at J to 6 bases, leaving 7 bases not matched to a gene. CDR3 length equals 14 residues. CDR1 SGHAT and CDR2 FQNNGV come from the germline V gene. The CDR3 DNA is TGTGCCAGCAGCACCGGGACTAGCGCTATCGAGCAGTACTTC. It translates to CASSTGTSAIEQYF.

A word on this clone: At one boundary the junction diverges from the germline segment, which might be a read error. This CDR3 reads CAGSDGPRTEGYEQYF. CDR3 nucleotide sequence: TGTGCCGGCAGCGACGGGCCGCGGACAGAAGGCTACGAGCAGTACTTC. The genes are TRBV4-2 and TRBJ2-7; D may be TRBD1 (6 bases). The germline V gene encodes CDR1 LGHNA and CDR2 YNFKEQ. The CDR3 length is 16 residues.

This clone was seen once. The chain employs TRBV4-3 and TRBJ2-7, with TRBD1 as a possible D gene (6 bases). This CDR3 is built from 14 residues. The V end lost 8 bases, the J end lost 3 bases, and 17 bases lay between the germline ends. Germline CDR1 and CDR2: LGHNA and YSLEER. CDR3 sequence (DNA): TGCGCCAGCGCTCCCGGGACACCCTACTACGAGCAGTACTTC. Amino acid sequence: CASAPGTPYYEQYF.

This chain uses TRBV10-2 with TRBJ2-5, with D maybe TRBD2 (5 bases). This CDR3 has 13 amino acids. Germline CDR1 is WSHSY and CDR2 is SAAADI. Trimming took 5 bases from V and 5 from J, leaving 12 bases between them. This CDR3 is CASSWSRGETQYF. CDR3 coding DNA: TGCGCCAGCAGTTGGTCTAGAGGGGAGACCCAGTACTTC.

The chain joins TRBV19 to TRBJ1-1, with TRBD1 matching 9 bases. This CDR3 is built from 15 residues. The germline gives CDR1 LNHDA, CDR2 SQIVND (reference sequence). V lost 6 bases to trimming and J lost 1 base; unmatched junction nucleotides: 6. CDR3 nucleotide sequence: TGTGCCAGTAGGTCGACAGGGGGTTCGAACACTGAAGCTTTCTTT. Its protein is CASRSTGGSNTEAFF.

This clone was seen only once. The rearrangement links TRBV10-3 to TRBJ1-2, with 9 bases fitting TRBD1. Germline trimming cut 2 bases from V and 3 bases from J; bases unmatched to any gene: 13. CDR1 is ENHRY, CDR2 SYGVKD, per germline. The CDR3 totals 18 residues. The chain's CDR3 is CAISELGQGPIPDYGYTF. As DNA, the CDR3 is TGTGCCATCAGTGAGCTGGGACAGGGTCCCATACCTGACTATGGCTACACCTTC.

The chain couples TRBV5-1 to TRBJ2-5, with a weak D call TRBD2 (5 bases). The CDR3 spans 15 residues. Trimming removed 2 bases at V and 5 bases at J, with 16 bases between. Germline-derived CDR1 and CDR2 are SGHRS and YFSETQ. The CDR3 sequence is CASSFADFGEETQYF. The CDR3 DNA is TGCGCCAGCAGCTTTGCGGACTTTGGGGAGGAGACCCAGTACTTC.

This clone was detected only once. This CDR3 is CASSFTQGRGNEKLFF. CDR3 DNA sequence: TGTGCCAGCAGTTTCACCCAGGGAAGGGGTAATGAAAAACTGTTTTTT. The chain carries TRBV27 and TRBJ1-4; D is perhaps TRBD1 (5 bases). The V gene lost 3 bases and the J gene lost 4 bases, with 15 bases spanning the gap. Germline V gene lookup returns CDR1 MNHEY and CDR2 SMNVEV (reference sequence). This CDR3 has 16 residues.

The chain joins TRBV27 to TRBJ2-5, with 13 bases fitting TRBD2. From germline, CDR1 is MNHEY and CDR2 SMNVEV (reference sequence). Germline trimming cut 10 bases from V and 6 bases from J; bases unmatched to any gene: 8. The CDR3 contains 14 residues. In nucleotides, the CDR3 is TGTGCCACCAGGACTAGCGGGAGTGTCAAGACCCAGTACTTC. Its protein is CATRTSGSVKTQYF.

The V gene is TRBV28, the J gene TRBJ2-7; 14 nucleotides align to TRBD2. Per germline, CDR1 MDHEN and CDR2 SYDVKM. Trimming took 8 bases from V and 6 from J; bases not matched to a gene: 0. This CDR3 region has 12 residues. The CDR3 protein is CASGTSGSEQYF. The CDR3 DNA is TGTGCCAGCGGGACTAGCGGGAGCGAGCAGTACTTC.

This clone was counted between two and nine times. The chain has TRBV4-1 and TRBJ1-4, with TRBD1 matching over 9 bases. The germline V gene has CDR1 MGHRA and CDR2 YSYEKL. This CDR3 has 17 amino acids. V lost 0 bases and J lost 6; bases outside the gene matches: 8. CDR3 sequence (DNA): TGCGCCAGCAGCCAAGATCCCCCGGGACAGGGTTATGAAAAACTGTTTTTT. Protein sequence: CASSQDPPGQGYEKLFF.

V usage is TRBV27 and J usage is TRBJ2-7; perhaps TRBD2 as D (6 bases). V was cut by 6 bases and J by 3 bases, with 9 bases left in between. From germline, CDR1 is MNHEY and CDR2 SMNVEV (reference sequence). The CDR3 runs 12 residues. CDR3 protein: CASRDYSYEQYF. CDR3 sequence (DNA): TGTGCCAGCAGGGACTATAGCTACGAGCAGTACTTC.